Following are 6 T cell receptor beta chains from one sample sequenced in a study of tumor-infiltrating lymphocytes in primary liver carcinoma. In addition to blood RNA drawn from unsorted whole blood, germline DNA was extracted. Production of TCR beta cDNA used around 0.45 ug total RNA together with a constant-region primer. Modified slightly, ARM-PCR produced TCR beta libraries over three nested multiplex PCR rounds. In the first two PCR rounds, TRBV1-TRBV30 forward primers were paired with a C-beta reverse primer, and each round lasted roughly 9 cycles. TCRdb re-derived calls from the multiplex PCR reads in MiXCR, one entry per CDR3 protein. The data show 330,000 or so distinct CDR3 sequences, around 60% seen once. Material: peripheral blood. These receptors all come from a man aged 40-49 years with primary liver carcinoma and hepatitis B virus infection.

Notes on this clonotype: Given a much more abundant clone one base away, this may be a read error. J is TRBJ1-2 and V is TRBV7-9; 7 nucleotides match TRBD1. Germline V gives CDR1 SEHNR, CDR2 FQNEAQ (reference sequence). J lost 7 bases, V lost 10 bases, and 12 bases had no gene match. The CDR3 is made up of 13 amino acids. CDR3 coding DNA: TGTGCCACCCGGACAGGCCAACACACTGGCTACACCTTC. Translation: CATRTGQHTGYTF.

Many counts were recorded for this clonotype. The genes are TRBV6-1 and TRBJ1-2; D is ambiguous. The CDR3 has 13 amino acids. V shed 5 bases and J shed 2 bases, with 9 bases lying between them. Germline loops: CDR1 MNHNS, CDR2 SASEGT. CDR3 in amino acids: CASSPGFNYGYTF. The CDR3 bases are TGTGCCAGCAGTCCCGGTTTCAACTATGGCTACACCTTC.

About this clonotype: A junction boundary mismatches the germline segment, possibly from a read error. CDR3: CVSSEVQGSYNEQFF. The CDR3 bases are TGTGTCAGCAGTGAGGTTCAGGGTTCCTACAATGAGCAGTTCTTC. This chain uses TRBV6-1 with TRBJ2-1, with D possibly matching TRBD1 (5 bases). This CDR3 comprises 15 residues. CDR1 and CDR2 (germline): MNHNS, SASEGT.

In regard to this clonotype: The CDR3 does not close with the conserved phenylalanine or tryptophan, likely indicating a read error. The chain employs TRBV6-1 and TRBJ1-2; 9 nucleotides match TRBD1. This CDR3 contains 13 residues. The germline V gene has CDR1 MNHNS and CDR2 SASEGT. The CDR3 spells CANAQGQGYGYTS. The CDR3 bases are TGCGCCAACGCGCAGGGACAGGGATATGGCTACACCTCC.

This clonotype showed up many times. The chain carries TRBV12-3 or TRBV12-4 and TRBJ2-3; TRBD2 aligns across 8 bases. V lost 5 bases to trimming and J lost 6 bases; unmatched junction nucleotides: 13. The CDR3 is 16 residues long. CDR3 sequence reads: CASSPLWAGGSDTQYF. The CDR3 bases are TGTGCCAGCAGTCCACTCTGGGCGGGAGGTTCCGATACGCAGTATTTT.

A word on this clonotype: A read error may produce the germline difference seen at one junction end. The chain employs TRBV14 and TRBJ2-1, with TRBD2 matching 9 bases. Germline loops: CDR1 SGHDN, CDR2 FVKESK. The CDR3 extends over 18 amino acids. This CDR3 is CASSQDVRRLAVYSEQFF. In nucleotides, the CDR3 is TGTGCCAGCAGCCAAGATGTTCGGAGACTAGCGGTCTACAGTGAGCAGTTCTTC.